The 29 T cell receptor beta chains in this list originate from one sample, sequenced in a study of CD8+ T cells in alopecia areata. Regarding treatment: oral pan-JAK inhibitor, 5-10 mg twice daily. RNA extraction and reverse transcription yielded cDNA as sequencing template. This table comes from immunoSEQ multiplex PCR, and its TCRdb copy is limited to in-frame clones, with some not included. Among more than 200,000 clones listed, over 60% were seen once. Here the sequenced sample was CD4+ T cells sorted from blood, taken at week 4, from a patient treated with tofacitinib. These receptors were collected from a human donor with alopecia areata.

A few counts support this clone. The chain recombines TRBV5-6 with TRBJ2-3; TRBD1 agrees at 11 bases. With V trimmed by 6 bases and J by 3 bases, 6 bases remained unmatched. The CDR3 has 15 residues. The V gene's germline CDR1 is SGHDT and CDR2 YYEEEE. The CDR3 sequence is CASTGRDRGTDTQYF. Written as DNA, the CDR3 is TGTGCCAGCACCGGCCGGGACAGGGGGACAGATACGCAGTATTTT.

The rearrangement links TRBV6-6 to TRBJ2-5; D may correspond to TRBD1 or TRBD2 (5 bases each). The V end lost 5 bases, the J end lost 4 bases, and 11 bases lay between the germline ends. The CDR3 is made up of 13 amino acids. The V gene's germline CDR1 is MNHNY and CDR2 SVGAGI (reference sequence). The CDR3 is CASSLTGGETQYF. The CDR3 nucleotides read TGTGCCAGCAGTCTGACTGGGGGAGAGACCCAGTACTTC.

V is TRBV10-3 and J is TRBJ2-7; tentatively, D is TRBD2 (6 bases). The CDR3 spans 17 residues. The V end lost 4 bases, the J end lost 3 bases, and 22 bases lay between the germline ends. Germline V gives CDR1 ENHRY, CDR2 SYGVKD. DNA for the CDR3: TGTGCCATCAGTGGGCACACACAGGAGGGCCCCCGCTACGAGCAGTACTTC. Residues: CAISGHTQEGPRYEQYF.

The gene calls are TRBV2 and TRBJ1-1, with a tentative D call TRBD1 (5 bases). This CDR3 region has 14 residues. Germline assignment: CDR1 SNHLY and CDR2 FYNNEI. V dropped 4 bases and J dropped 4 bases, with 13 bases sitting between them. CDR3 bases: TGTGCCAGCAGTGCGGGGTCCAGGGCCACTGAAGCTTTCTTT. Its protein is CASSAGSRATEAFF.

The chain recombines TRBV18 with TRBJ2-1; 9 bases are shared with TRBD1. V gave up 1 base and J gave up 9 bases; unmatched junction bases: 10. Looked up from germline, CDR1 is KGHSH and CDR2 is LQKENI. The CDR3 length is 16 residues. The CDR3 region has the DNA TGTGCCAGCTCACCACGCACCGGGACAGGGAGCGGTGAGCAGTTCTTC. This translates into CASSPRTGTGSGEQFF.

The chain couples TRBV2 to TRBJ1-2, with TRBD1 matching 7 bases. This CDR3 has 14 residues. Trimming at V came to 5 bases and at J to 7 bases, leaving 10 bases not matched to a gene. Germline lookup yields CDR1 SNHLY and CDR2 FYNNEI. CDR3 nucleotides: TGTGCCAGCAGTAAAACAGGGGACGGGGCTGGCTACACCTTC. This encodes CASSKTGDGAGYTF.

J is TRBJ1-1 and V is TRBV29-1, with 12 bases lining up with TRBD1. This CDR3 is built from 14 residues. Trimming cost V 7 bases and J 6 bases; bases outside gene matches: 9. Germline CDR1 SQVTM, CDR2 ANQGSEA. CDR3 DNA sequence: TGCAGCGCTGCCGGGACAGGGGGCTTATCTGAAGCTTTCTTT. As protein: CSAAGTGGLSEAFF.

The DNA of the CDR3 is TGTGCCAGCAGCGTATTACGGGACAGGGGTACTGAAGCTTTCTTT. It specifies CASSVLRDRGTEAFF. The chain links TRBV9 to TRBJ1-1; TRBD1 matches 10 bases. Germline CDR1 reads SGDLS; CDR2 reads YYNGEE. The CDR3 length is 15 residues. V lost 1 base and J lost 5; bases outside the gene matches: 5. Based on the CDR3 plus reference TRBV9 and TRBJ1-1, the full variable domain is DSGVTQTPKHLITATGQRVTLRCSPRSGDLSVYWYQQSLDQGLQFLIQYYNGEERAKGNILERFSAQQFPDLHSELNLSSLELGDSALYFCASSVLRDRGTEAFFGQGTRLTVV.

CDR3 sequence reads: CASSPVAFSDTQYF. DNA of the CDR3: TGTGCCAGCAGCCCCGTAGCGTTCTCAGATACGCAGTATTTT. The rearrangement uses TRBV7-9 and TRBJ2-3, with D possibly matching TRBD2 (5 bases). Trimming pared 5 bases from V and 4 bases from J, leaving 13 bases between. The length of the CDR3 is 14 residues. The germline CDR1 and CDR2 sequences are SEHNR and FQNEAQ (reference sequence). Using reference TRBV7-9 and TRBJ2-3 for the parts outside the CDR3, the full variable domain is DTGVSQNPRHKITKRGQNVTFRCDPISEHNRLYWYRQTLGQGPEFLTYFQNEAQLEKSRLLSDRFSAERPKGSFSTLEIQRTEQGDSAMYLCASSPVAFSDTQYFGPGTRLTVL.

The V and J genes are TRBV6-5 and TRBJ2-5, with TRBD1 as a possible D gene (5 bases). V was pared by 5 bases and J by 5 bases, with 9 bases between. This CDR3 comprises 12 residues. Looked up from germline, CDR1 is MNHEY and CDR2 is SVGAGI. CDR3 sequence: CASSGAGETQYF. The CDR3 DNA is TGTGCCAGCAGTGGGGCAGGCGAGACCCAGTACTTC.

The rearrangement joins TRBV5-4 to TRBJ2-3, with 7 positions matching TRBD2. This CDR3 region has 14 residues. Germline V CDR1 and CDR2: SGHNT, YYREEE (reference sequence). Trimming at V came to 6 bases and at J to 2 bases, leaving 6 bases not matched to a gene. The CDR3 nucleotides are TGTGCCAGCATTGGGGGGGAGAACACAGATACGCAGTATTTT. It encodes CASIGGENTDTQYF.

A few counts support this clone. The CDR3 reads CSVDSGGDTQYF. CDR3 in DNA: TGCAGCGTTGATTCAGGGGGAGATACGCAGTATTTT. The chain is built from TRBV29-1 and TRBJ2-3; 7 bases agree with TRBD1. With V trimmed by 3 bases and J by 5 bases, 2 bases remained unmatched. The length of the CDR3 is 12 residues. Germline V CDR1 and CDR2: SQVTM, ANQGSEA.

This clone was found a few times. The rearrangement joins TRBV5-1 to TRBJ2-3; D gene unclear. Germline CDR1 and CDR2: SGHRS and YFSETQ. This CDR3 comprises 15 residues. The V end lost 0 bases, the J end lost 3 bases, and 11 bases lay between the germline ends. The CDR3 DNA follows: TGCGCCAGCAGCTTGGGGCCCCCTCGGACAGATACGCAGTATTTT. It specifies CASSLGPPRTDTQYF.

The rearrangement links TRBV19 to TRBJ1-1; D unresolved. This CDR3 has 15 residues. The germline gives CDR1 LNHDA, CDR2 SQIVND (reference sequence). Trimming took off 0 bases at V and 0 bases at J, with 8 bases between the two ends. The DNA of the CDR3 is TGTGCCAGTAGTATAGATCAGAGGGTGAACACTGAAGCTTTCTTT. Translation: CASSIDQRVNTEAFF.

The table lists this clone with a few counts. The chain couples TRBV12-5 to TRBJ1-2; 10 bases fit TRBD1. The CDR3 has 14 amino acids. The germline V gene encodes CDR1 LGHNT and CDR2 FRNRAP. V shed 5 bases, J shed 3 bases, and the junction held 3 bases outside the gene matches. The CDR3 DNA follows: TGTGCTAGTGGTGTGACAGGGGGCCACTATGGCTACACCTTC. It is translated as CASGVTGGHYGYTF.

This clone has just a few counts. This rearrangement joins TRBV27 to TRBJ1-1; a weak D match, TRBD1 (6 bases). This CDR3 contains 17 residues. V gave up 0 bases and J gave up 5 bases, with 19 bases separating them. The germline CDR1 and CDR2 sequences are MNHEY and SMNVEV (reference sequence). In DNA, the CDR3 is TGTGCCAGCAGTTTATCGACCCCGCACAGGGTGTCAACTGAAGCTTTCTTT. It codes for CASSLSTPHRVSTEAFF.

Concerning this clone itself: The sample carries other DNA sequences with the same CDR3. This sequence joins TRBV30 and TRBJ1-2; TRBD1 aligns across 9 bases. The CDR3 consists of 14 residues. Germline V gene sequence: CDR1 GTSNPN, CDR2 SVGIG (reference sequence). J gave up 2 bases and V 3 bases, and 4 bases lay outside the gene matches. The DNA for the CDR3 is TGTGCCTGGAGCCCCGGACAGGGGAACTATGGCTACACCTTC. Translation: CAWSPGQGNYGYTF.

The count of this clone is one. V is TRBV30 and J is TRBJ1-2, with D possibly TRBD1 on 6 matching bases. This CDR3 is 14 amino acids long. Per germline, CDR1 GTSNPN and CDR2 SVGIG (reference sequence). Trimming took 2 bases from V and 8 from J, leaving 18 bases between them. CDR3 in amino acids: CAWSLQTGRLGYTF. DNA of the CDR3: TGTGCCTGGAGTCTACAAACAGGGAGATTGGGCTACACCTTC.

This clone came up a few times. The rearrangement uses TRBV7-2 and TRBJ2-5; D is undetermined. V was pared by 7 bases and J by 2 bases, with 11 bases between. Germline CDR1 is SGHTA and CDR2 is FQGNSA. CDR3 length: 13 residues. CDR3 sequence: CASTSPGQETQYF. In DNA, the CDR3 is TGTGCCAGCACCTCCCCGGGTCAAGAGACCCAGTACTTC. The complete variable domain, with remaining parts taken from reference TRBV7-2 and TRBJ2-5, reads GAGVSQSPSNKVTEKGKDVELRCDPISGHTALYWYRQSLGQGLEFLIYFQGNSAPDKSGLPSDRFSAERTGGSVSTLTIQRTQQEDSAVYLCASTSPGQETQYFGPGTRLLVL.

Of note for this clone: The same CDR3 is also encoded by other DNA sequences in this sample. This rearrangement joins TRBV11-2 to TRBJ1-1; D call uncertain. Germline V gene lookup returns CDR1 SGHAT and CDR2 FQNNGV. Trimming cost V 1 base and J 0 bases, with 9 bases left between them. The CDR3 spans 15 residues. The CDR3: CASSLVGALNTEAFF. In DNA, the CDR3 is TGTGCCAGCAGCTTAGTTGGCGCCTTGAACACTGAAGCTTTCTTT. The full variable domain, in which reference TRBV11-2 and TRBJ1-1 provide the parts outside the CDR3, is EAGVAQSPRYKIIEKRQSVAFWCNPISGHATLYWYQQILGQGPKLLIQFQNNGVVDDSQLPKDRFSAERLKGVDSTLKIQPAKLEDSAVYLCASSLVGALNTEAFFGQGTRLTVV.

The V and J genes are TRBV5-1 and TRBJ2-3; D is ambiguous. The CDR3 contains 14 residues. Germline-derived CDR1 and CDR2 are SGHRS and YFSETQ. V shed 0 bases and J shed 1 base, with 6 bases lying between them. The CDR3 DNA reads TGCGCCAGCAGCTTGGAGTTCGGCACAGATACGCAGTATTTT. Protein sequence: CASSLEFGTDTQYF.

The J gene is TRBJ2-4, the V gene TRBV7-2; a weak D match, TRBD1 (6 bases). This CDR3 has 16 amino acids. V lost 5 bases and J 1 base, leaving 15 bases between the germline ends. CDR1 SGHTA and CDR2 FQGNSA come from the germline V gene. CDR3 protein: CASSERPQGAKNIQYF. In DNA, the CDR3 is TGTGCCAGCAGCGAAAGACCTCAGGGGGCCAAAAACATTCAGTACTTC.

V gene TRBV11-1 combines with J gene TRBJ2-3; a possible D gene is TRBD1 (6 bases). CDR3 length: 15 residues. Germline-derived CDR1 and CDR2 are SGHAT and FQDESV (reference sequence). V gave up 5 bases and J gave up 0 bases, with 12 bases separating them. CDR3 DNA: TGTGCCAGCAGCCCCGGACAGACTAGCACAGATACGCAGTATTTT. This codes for CASSPGQTSTDTQYF.

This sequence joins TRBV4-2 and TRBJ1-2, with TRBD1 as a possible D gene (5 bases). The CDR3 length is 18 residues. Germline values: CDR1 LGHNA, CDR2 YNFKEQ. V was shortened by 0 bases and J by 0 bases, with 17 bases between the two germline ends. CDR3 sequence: CASSQDLSQGRANYGYTF. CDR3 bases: TGTGCCAGCAGCCAAGATCTATCGCAGGGAAGAGCTAACTATGGCTACACCTTC.

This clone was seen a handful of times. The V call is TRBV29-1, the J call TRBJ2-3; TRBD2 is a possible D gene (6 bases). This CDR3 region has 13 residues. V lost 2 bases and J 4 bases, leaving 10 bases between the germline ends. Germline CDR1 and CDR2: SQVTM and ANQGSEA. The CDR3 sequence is CSVEIPGADTQYF. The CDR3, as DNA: TGCAGCGTTGAAATTCCGGGGGCAGATACGCAGTATTTT.

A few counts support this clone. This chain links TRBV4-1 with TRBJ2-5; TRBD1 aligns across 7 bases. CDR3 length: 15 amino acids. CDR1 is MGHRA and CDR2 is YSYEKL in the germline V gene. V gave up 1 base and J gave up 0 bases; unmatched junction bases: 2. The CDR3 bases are TGCGCCAGCAGCCAAGGTGACAGGGACCAAGAGACCCAGTACTTC. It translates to CASSQGDRDQETQYF.

CDR3 sequence: CSVRDGYSNQPQHF. The CDR3 coding sequence is TGCAGCGTTCGTGACGGCTATAGCAATCAGCCCCAGCATTTT. This rearrangement joins TRBV29-1 to TRBJ1-5, with D unresolved. CDR3 size: 14 residues. V gave up 5 bases and J gave up 0 bases, with 11 bases separating them. CDR1 and CDR2 (germline): SQVTM, ANQGSEA.

Here the CDR3 reads CASRGLAGTDTQYF. The CDR3, as DNA: TGCGCCAGCAGGGGACTAGCGGGGACAGATACGCAGTATTTT. The chain employs TRBV5-1 and TRBJ2-3, with TRBD2 identical over 13 bases. The germline V gene has CDR1 SGHRS and CDR2 YFSETQ. V shed 5 bases, J shed 3 bases, and the junction held 0 bases outside the gene matches. This CDR3 is built from 14 residues. Full variable domain (outside the CDR3, taken from reference TRBV5-1 and TRBJ2-3): KAGVTQTPRYLIKTRGQQVTLSCSPISGHRSVSWYQQTPGQGLQFLFEYFSETQRNKGNFPGRFSGRQFSNSRSEMNVSTLELGDSALYLCASRGLAGTDTQYFGPGTRLTVL.

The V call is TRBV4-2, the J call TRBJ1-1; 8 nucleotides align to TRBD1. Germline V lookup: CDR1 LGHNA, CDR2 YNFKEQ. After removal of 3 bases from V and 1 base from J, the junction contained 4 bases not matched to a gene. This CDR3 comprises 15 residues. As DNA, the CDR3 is TGTGCCAGCAGCCACCCCCAGGGGGCGAACACTGAAGCTTTCTTT. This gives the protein CASSHPQGANTEAFF.